The clone carrying this TCR beta chain has a handful of counts. Its target is unknown. Use of 60 Vbeta and 13 Jbeta primers characterized the PCR. Repertoires were generated with immunoSEQ multiplex PCR, while TCRdb's copy carries only in-frame clones and drops some. The sample consists of some 200,000 clones, 9.5% of them appearing once. These data belong to a study of cytomegalovirus exposure and HLA in healthy donors. Study background: Counted in an early data release were tens of millions of unique TCRs from HLA-typed donors. The study, taken as a whole, reports: Some segments of the V type, notably TRBV6-2 and TRBV6-3, were excluded as indistinguishable.

The germline gives CDR1 SQVTM, CDR2 ANQGSEA. The CDR3 is made up of 16 amino acids. With 1 base clipped from V and 0 bases from J, the junction kept 9 bases outside the gene matches. This chain joins TRBV29-1 and TRBJ2-7; 7 positions match TRBD1. Sequencing input: PBMCs. This sequence originates from a woman in her 30s in good health and CMV-seropositive. For the CDR3, the DNA is TGCAGCGTTGAAGCGCCCTGGGACAGCAACTCCTACGAGCAGTACTTC. Its translation is CSVEAPWDSNSYEQYF.